The clone carrying this T cell receptor beta chain was recorded many times. V lost 6 bases and J lost 3; bases outside the gene matches: 9. This CDR3 comprises 16 residues. The germline gives CDR1 DFQATT, CDR2 SNEGSKA (reference sequence). MiXCR, applied by TCRdb to the 5' RACE reads, yields one record per CDR3 protein. The sample holds 45,000 to 50,000 distinct CDR3 sequences, approximately 3% seen once. The data belong to a study of neurological immune-mediated disorders. The TCR was taken from a woman aged 50 to 65 with multiple sclerosis. The genes are TRBV20-1 and TRBJ2-2; 11 bases fit TRBD1. Sequencing was performed on PBMCs. CDR3 nucleotides: TGCAGTGCCTCCAATCCGGGACAGGGGGACACCGGGGAGCTGTTTTTT. Amino acid sequence: CSASNPGQGDTGELFF.